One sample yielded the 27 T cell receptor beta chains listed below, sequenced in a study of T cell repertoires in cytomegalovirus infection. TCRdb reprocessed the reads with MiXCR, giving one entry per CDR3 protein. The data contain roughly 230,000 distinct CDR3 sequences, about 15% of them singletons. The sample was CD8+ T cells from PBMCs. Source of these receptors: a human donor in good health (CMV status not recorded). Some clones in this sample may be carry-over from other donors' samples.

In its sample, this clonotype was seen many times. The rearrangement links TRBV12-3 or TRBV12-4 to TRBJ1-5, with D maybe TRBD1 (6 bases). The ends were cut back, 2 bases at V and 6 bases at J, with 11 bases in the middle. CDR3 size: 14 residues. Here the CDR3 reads CASSLSGDGQPQHF. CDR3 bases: TGTGCCAGCAGTTTATCAGGGGACGGTCAGCCCCAGCATTTT.

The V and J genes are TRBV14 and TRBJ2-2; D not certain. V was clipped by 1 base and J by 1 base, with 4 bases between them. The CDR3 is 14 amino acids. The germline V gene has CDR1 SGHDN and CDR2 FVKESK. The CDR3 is CASSQVRNTGELFF. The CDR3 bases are TGTGCCAGCAGCCAAGTTAGGAACACCGGGGAGCTGTTTTTT.

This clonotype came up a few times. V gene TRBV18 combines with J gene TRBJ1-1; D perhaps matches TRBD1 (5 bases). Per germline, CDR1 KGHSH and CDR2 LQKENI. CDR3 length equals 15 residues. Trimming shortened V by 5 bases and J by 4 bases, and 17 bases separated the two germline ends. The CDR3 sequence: CASSFLGGSGTEAFF. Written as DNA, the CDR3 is TGTGCCAGCTCATTCCTCGGGGGTTCAGGCACTGAAGCTTTCTTT.

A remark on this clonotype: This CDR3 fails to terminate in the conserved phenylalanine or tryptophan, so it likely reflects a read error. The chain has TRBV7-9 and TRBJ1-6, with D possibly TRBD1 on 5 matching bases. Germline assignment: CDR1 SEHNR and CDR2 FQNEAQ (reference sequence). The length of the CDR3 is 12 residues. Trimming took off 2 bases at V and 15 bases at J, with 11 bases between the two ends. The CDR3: CASSLIGDLLHV. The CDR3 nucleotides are TGTGCCAGCAGCTTAATTGGGGACCTCCTCCACGTT.

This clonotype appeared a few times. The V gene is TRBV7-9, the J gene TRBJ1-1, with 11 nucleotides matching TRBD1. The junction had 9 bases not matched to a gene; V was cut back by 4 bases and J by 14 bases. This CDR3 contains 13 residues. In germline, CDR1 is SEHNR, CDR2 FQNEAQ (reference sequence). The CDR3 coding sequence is TGTGCCAGCAGCTCAGGACAGGGGGCCGTGGTATTCTTT. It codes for CASSSGQGAVVFF.

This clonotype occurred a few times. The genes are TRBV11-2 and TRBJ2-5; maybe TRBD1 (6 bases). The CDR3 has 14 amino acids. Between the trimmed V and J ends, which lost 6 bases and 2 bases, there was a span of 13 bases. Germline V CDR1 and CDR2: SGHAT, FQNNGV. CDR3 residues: CASRSLGAQETQYF. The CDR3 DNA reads TGTGCCAGCAGGTCGCTGGGGGCACAAGAGACCCAGTACTTC. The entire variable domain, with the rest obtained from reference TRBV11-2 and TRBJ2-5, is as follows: EAGVAQSPRYKIIEKRQSVAFWCNPISGHATLYWYQQILGQGPKLLIQFQNNGVVDDSQLPKDRFSAERLKGVDSTLKIQPAKLEDSAVYLCASRSLGAQETQYFGPGTRLLVL.

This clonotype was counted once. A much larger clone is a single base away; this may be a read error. CDR3 nucleotide sequence: TGTACCAGCAGCTTAGCGAGGGGGGGGCCATACAATGAGCAGTTCTTC. Protein sequence: CTSSLARGGPYNEQFF. The chain employs TRBV7-2 and TRBJ2-1, with D maybe TRBD2 (7 bases). The CDR3 contains 16 residues. Germline V gives CDR1 SGHTA, CDR2 FQGNSA. Trimming left V 0 bases short and J 4 bases short, with 13 bases between.

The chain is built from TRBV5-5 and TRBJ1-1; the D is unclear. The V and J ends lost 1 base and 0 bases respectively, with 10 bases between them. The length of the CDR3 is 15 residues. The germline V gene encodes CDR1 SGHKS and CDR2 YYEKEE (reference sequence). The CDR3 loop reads CASSLSGIMNTEAFF. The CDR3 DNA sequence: TGTGCCAGCAGCTTGTCGGGGATCATGAACACTGAAGCTTTCTTT.

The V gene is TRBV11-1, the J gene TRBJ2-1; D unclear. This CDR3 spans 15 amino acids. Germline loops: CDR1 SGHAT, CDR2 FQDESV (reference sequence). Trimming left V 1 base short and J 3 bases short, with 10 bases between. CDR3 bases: TGTGCCAGCAGCTTAGAGTTTGTCAGCTACAATGAGCAGTTCTTC. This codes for CASSLEFVSYNEQFF.

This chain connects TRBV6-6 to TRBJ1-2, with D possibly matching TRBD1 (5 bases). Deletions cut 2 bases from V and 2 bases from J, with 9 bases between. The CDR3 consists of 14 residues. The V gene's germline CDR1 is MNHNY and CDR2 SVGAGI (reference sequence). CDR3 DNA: TGTGCCAGCAGTTACACCAGGGCGAACTATGGCTACACCTTC. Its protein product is CASSYTRANYGYTF.

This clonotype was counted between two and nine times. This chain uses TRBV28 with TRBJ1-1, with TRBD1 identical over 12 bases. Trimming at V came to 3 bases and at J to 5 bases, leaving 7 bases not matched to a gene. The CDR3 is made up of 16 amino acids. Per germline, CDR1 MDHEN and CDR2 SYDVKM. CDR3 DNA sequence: TGTGCCAGCAGTTTGTCCGGGACAGGGGGCGGGACTGAAGCTTTCTTT. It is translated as CASSLSGTGGGTEAFF. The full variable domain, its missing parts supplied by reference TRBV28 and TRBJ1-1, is DVKVTQSSRYLVKRTGEKVFLECVQDMDHENMFWYRQDPGLGLRLIYFSYDVKMKEKGDIPEGYSVSREKKERFSLILESASTNQTSMYLCASSLSGTGGGTEAFFGQGTRLTVV.

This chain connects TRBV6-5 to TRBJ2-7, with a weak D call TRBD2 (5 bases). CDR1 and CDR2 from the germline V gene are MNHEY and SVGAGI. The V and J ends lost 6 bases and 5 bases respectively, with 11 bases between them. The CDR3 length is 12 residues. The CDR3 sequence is CASSPEGNEQYF. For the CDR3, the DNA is TGTGCCAGCAGCCCCGAGGGTAACGAGCAGTACTTC.

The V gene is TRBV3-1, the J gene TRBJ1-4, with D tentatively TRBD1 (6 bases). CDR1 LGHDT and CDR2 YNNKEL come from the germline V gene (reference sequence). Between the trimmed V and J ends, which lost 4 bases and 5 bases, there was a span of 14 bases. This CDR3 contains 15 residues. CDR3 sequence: CASSPRTVLNEKLFF. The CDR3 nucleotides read TGTGCCAGCAGCCCTCGGACAGTATTAAATGAAAAACTGTTTTTT.

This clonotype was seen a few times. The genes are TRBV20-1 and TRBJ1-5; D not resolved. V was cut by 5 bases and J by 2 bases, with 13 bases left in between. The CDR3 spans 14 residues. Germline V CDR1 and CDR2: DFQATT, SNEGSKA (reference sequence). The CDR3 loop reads CSAGERRGNQPQHF. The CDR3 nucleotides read TGCAGTGCTGGCGAAAGGAGGGGCAATCAGCCCCAGCATTTT.

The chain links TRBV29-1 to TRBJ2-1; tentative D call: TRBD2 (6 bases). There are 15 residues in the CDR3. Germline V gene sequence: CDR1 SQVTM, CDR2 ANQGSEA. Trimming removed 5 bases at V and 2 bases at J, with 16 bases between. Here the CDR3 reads CSVLSTSKAYNEQFF. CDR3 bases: TGCAGCGTTCTCTCCACTAGCAAGGCCTACAATGAGCAGTTCTTC.

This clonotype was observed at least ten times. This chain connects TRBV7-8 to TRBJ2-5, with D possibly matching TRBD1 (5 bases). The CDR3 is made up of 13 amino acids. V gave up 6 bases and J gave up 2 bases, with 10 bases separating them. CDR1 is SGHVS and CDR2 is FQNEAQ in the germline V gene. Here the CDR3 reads CASSFDSQETQYF. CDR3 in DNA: TGTGCCAGCAGTTTCGACAGTCAAGAGACCCAGTACTTC.

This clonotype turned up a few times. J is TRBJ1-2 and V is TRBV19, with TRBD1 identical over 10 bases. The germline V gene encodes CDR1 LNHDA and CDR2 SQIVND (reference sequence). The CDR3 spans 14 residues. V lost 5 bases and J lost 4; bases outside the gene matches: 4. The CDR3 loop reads CASSPGTGVYGYTF. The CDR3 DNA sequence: TGTGCCAGTAGTCCGGGGACAGGGGTCTATGGCTACACCTTC. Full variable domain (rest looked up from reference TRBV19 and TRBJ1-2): DGGITQSPKYLFRKEGQNVTLSCEQNLNHDAMYWYRQDPGQGLRLIYYSQIVNDFQKGDIAEGYSVSREKKESFPLTVTSAQKNPTAFYLCASSPGTGVYGYTFGSGTRLTVV.

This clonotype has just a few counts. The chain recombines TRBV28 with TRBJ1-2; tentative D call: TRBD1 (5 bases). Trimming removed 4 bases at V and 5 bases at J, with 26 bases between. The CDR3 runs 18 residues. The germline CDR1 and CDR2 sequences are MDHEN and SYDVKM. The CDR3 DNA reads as TGTGCCAGCAGTTACAACCTTCATAAGTGGCAGGGCACTTATGGCTACACCTTC. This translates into CASSYNLHKWQGTYGYTF.

CDR3 in DNA: TGTGCCAGCAGCCATATTGAGGGGGGTCGGACCGGGGAGCTGTTTTTT. Its protein is CASSHIEGGRTGELFF. This sequence joins TRBV3-1 and TRBJ2-2, with D perhaps being TRBD1 or TRBD2 (6 bases each). This CDR3 has 16 amino acids. V was trimmed by 3 bases and J by 5 bases, leaving 16 bases between them. Germline values: CDR1 LGHDT, CDR2 YNNKEL (reference sequence).

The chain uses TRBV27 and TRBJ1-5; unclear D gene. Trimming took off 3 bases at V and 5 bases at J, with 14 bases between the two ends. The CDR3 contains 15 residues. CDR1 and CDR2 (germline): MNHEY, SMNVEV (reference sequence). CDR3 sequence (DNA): TGTGCCAGCAGTTTCGGGCAGTTCGGCGATCAGCCCCAGCATTTT. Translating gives CASSFGQFGDQPQHF.

CDR3 bases: TGTGCCAGCAGCTTAGATAGGGCCGGATTCTACGAGCAGTACTTC. Protein product: CASSLDRAGFYEQYF. The rearrangement joins TRBV7-6 to TRBJ2-7; D is ambiguous. The CDR3 is made up of 15 amino acids. Germline V gene data show CDR1 as SGHVS and CDR2 as FNYEAQ. The V gene lost 1 base and the J gene lost 3 bases, with 13 bases spanning the gap.

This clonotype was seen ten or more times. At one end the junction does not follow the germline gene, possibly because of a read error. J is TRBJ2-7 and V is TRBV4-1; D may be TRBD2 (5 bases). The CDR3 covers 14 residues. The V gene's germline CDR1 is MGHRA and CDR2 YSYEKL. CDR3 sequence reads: CASSLGRGSYEQYF. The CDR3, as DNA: TGTGCCAGCAGCTTAGGTCGAGGGTCCTACGAGCAGTACTTC.

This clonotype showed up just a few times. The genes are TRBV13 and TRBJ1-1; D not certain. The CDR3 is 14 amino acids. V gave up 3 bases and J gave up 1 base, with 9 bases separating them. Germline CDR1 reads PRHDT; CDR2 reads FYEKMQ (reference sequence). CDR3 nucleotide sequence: TGTGCCAGCAGCTTTCGGACGGGGAACACTGAAGCTTTCTTT. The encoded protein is CASSFRTGNTEAFF.

CDR3: CASTTGDTGEKLFF. The CDR3 DNA follows: TGTGCCAGTACCACGGGGGACACTGGAGAAAAACTGTTTTTT. The V call is TRBV19, the J call TRBJ1-4, with a weak D call TRBD1 (6 bases). Germline V gives CDR1 LNHDA, CDR2 SQIVND (reference sequence). The V end lost 7 bases, the J end lost 8 bases, and 17 bases lay between the germline ends. CDR3 size: 14 residues.

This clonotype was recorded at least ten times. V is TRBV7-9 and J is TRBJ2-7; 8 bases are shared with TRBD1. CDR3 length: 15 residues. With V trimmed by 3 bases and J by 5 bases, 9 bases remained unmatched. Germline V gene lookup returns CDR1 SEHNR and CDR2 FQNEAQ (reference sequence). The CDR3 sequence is CASSLTGVSRHEQYF. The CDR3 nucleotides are TGTGCCAGCAGCTTGACAGGGGTCTCCCGCCACGAGCAGTACTTC.

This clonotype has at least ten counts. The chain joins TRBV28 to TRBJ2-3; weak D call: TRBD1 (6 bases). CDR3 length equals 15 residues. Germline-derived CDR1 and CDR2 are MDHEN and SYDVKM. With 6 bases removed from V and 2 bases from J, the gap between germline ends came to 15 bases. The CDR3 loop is CASSDRPANTDTQYF. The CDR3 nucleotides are TGTGCCAGCAGCGACAGGCCAGCAAACACAGATACGCAGTATTTT. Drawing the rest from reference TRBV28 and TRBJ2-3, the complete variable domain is DVKVTQSSRYLVKRTGEKVFLECVQDMDHENMFWYRQDPGLGLRLIYFSYDVKMKEKGDIPEGYSVSREKKERFSLILESASTNQTSMYLCASSDRPANTDTQYFGPGTRLTVL.

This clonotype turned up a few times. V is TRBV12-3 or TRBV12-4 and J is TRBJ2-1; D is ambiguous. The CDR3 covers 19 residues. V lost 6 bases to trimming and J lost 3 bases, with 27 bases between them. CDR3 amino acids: CASSFTLRVGWGSYNEQFF. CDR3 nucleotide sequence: TGTGCCAGCAGCTTCACTCTTCGGGTGGGGTGGGGTAGCTACAATGAGCAGTTCTTC.